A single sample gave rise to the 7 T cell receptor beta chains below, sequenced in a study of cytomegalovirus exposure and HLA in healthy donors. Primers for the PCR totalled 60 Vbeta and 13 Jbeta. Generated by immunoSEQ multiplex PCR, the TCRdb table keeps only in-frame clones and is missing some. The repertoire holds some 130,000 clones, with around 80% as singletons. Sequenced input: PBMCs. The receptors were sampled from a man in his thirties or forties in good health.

The CDR3 here is CASRDRDRLLGEQYF. In DNA form, the CDR3 reads TGTGCCAGCAGGGACCGGGACAGGCTCCTAGGCGAGCAGTACTTC. The chain combines TRBV6-1 with TRBJ2-7, with 8 bases lining up with TRBD1. V lost 6 bases to trimming and J lost 6 bases; unmatched junction nucleotides: 13. Looked up from germline, CDR1 is MNHNS and CDR2 is SASEGT. The CDR3 contains 15 residues.

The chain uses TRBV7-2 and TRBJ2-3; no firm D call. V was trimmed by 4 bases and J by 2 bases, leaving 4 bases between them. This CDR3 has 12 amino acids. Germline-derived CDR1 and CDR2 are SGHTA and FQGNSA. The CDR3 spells CASSSFTDTQYF. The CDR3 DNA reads TGTGCCAGCAGCTCCTTCACAGATACGCAGTATTTT.

The CDR3 is CASSTTRGGNNEQFF. CDR3 nucleotides: TGTGCCAGCAGTACCACTAGGGGGGGAAACAATGAGCAGTTCTTC. V is TRBV6-6 and J is TRBJ2-1; tentatively, D is TRBD2 (7 bases). This CDR3 comprises 15 residues. Germline V CDR1 and CDR2: MNHNY, SVGAGI (reference sequence). Between the trimmed V and J ends, which lost 5 bases and 5 bases, there was a span of 16 bases.

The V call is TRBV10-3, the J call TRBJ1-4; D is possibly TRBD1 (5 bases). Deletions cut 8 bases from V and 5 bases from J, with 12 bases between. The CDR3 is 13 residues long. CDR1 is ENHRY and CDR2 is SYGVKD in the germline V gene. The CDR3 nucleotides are TGTGCCATCCGGGCGGGGGGAAATGAAAAACTGTTTTTT. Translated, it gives CAIRAGGNEKLFF.

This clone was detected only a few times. CDR3 sequence: CASSYDLAAGTSVYNEQFF. CDR3 DNA sequence: TGTGCCAGCAGCTACGACCTAGCGGCCGGGACTAGCGTGTACAATGAGCAGTTCTTC. The J gene is TRBJ2-1, the V gene TRBV28, with 10 bases fitting TRBD2. CDR3 length: 19 amino acids. The junction had 18 bases not matched to a gene; V was cut back by 6 bases and J by 4 bases. Germline V gene sequence: CDR1 MDHEN, CDR2 SYDVKM.

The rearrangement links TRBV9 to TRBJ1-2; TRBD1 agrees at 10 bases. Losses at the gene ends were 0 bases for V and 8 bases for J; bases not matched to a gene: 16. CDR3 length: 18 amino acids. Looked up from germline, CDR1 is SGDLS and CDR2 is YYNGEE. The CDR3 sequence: CASSVVHTPGQGKYGYTF. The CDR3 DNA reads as TGTGCCAGCAGCGTAGTCCATACCCCGGGACAGGGGAAGTACGGCTACACCTTC.

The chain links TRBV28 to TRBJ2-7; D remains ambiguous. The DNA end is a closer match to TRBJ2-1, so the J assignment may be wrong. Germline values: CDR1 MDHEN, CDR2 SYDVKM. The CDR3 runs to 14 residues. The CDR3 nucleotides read TGTGCCAGCAGTTTAGTCGGTACTACCTACGAGCAGTTCTTC. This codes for CASSLVGTTYEQFF.